This T cell receptor (beta chain) was recovered during a study of T cell responses to AZD1222 COVID-19 vaccine. Study-wide findings and caveats: Only after the peak T cell response were repertoires sampled. Only a handful of AZD1222 recipients, about six in all, had baseline seropositivity.

This clone was seen just once. Its antigen is unknown. With a much larger clone just one base away, this may be a read error. This same CDR3 is encoded by further DNA sequences in the sample. Second-dose timings of about 4 or about 12 weeks were pooled. The repertoire was sequenced with immunoSEQ multiplex PCR; TCRdb's copy has only in-frame clones and lacks some. Here the sample spans more than 95,000 clones, 88% being singletons. CDR1 and CDR2 from the germline V gene are KGHSH and LQKENI. The CDR3 length is 13 residues. V gave up 3 bases and J gave up 0 bases, with 3 bases separating them. This TCR derives from an adult who received the AZD1222 COVID-19 vaccine. The gene calls are TRBV18 and TRBJ1-5; D unclear. The material sequenced was peripheral blood, taken 28 days after the second AZD1222 dose. The chain's CDR3 is CASSPDSNQPQHF. The DNA of the CDR3 is TGTGCCAGCTCACCGGATAGCAATCAGCCCCAGCATTTT.